Listed here are 17 T cell receptor beta chains from one sample, sequenced in a study of CD4 T cells in relation to SARS-CoV-2 and coronaviruses. Measured with immunoSEQ multiplex PCR; TCRdb has only the in-frame clones, and not every one. The repertoire holds 20,000 to 25,000 clones, with about four fifths as singletons. Before the COVID-19 pandemic, during about 2011-2018, CD4+ T cells were taken from unexposed donors. After 10 to 11 days of culture, CD4+ T cells were isolated. For these receptors, no antigen is known. What was sequenced was CD4+ T cells from PBMCs, cultured in vitro. All receptors come from a human donor in good health.

This clone was seen a handful of times. The V and J genes are TRBV19 and TRBJ2-6; D is undetermined. With 8 bases removed from V and 2 bases from J, the gap between germline ends came to 13 bases. There are 15 residues in the CDR3. Germline CDR1 and CDR2: LNHDA and SQIVND (reference sequence). The chain's CDR3 is CASQPLSTGANVLTF. The CDR3 DNA reads as TGTGCCAGTCAACCTCTTTCGACTGGGGCCAACGTCCTGACTTTC.

The DNA of the CDR3 is TGTGCCAGCAGCCAAGAGCCCCACAGGACTAGCGGGAGGGCCGTCATGGCTTACGAGCAGTACTTC. It is translated as CASSQEPHRTSGRAVMAYEQYF. The chain is built from TRBV3-1 (or the pseudogene TRBV3-2) and TRBJ2-7; TRBD2 matches 15 bases. Germline trimming cut 0 bases from V and 4 bases from J; bases unmatched to any gene: 19. The CDR3 loop spans 22 amino acids. Germline V gene lookup returns CDR1 LGHDT and CDR2 YNNKEL (reference sequence).

This clone was counted a single time. The V and J genes are TRBV30 and TRBJ2-5; D ambiguous. The CDR3 runs 12 residues. V lost 1 base and J lost 5, with 8 bases in between. Germline V lookup: CDR1 GTSNPN, CDR2 SVGIG (reference sequence). DNA for the CDR3: TGTGCCTGGAGTGGTAGTACGGAGACCCAGTACTTC. It yields the protein CAWSGSTETQYF.

The chain employs TRBV2 and TRBJ2-1; perhaps TRBD2 as D (6 bases). Trimming left V 5 bases short and J 3 bases short, with 20 bases between. Per germline, CDR1 SNHLY and CDR2 FYNNEI. The CDR3 extends over 17 amino acids. The CDR3 coding sequence is TGTGCCAGCAGTACTGAAACGCGGGGTTACATCTACAATGAGCAGTTCTTC. The encoded protein is CASSTETRGYIYNEQFF.

The V and J genes are TRBV7-2 and TRBJ2-7; D perhaps matches TRBD2 (5 bases). The CDR3 is 13 amino acids. With 5 bases removed from V and 7 bases from J, the gap between germline ends came to 15 bases. CDR1 and CDR2 from the germline V gene are SGHTA and FQGNSA. Here the CDR3 reads CASSPGIVWEQYF. In nucleotides, the CDR3 is TGTGCCAGCAGCCCGGGAATAGTTTGGGAGCAGTACTTC.

The V and J genes are TRBV19 and TRBJ2-3; 7 bases match TRBD2. Per germline, CDR1 LNHDA and CDR2 SQIVND (reference sequence). V lost 9 bases and J lost 5; bases outside the gene matches: 2. This CDR3 contains 11 residues. CDR3 region: CASRGVDTQYF. As DNA, the CDR3 is TGTGCCAGCCGGGGGGTAGATACGCAGTATTTT.

The chain links TRBV4-1 to TRBJ1-5; D unresolved. From germline, CDR1 is MGHRA and CDR2 YSYEKL. The CDR3 covers 16 residues. The V end was cut by 2 bases, the J end by 0 bases, with 11 bases between. CDR3 nucleotides: TGCGCCAGCAGCCAAAATGCAGACTATAGCAATCAGCCCCAGCATTTT. Its protein product is CASSQNADYSNQPQHF.

The V gene is TRBV13, the J gene TRBJ1-2, with D tentatively TRBD1 (5 bases). Germline CDR1 PRHDT, CDR2 FYEKMQ (reference sequence). CDR3 length: 13 residues. V was clipped by 5 bases and J by 7 bases, with 14 bases between them. The CDR3 DNA reads TGTGCCAGCAGCCCACGAGGGGCAGGTGGCTACACCTTC. Translating gives CASSPRGAGGYTF. Based on the CDR3 plus reference TRBV13 and TRBJ1-2, the full variable domain is AAGVIQSPRHLIKEKRETATLKCYPIPRHDTVYWYQQGPGQDPQFLISFYEKMQSDKGSIPDRFSAQQFSDYHSELNMSSLELGDSALYFCASSPRGAGGYTFGSGTRLTVV.

The V gene is TRBV7-9, the J gene TRBJ2-5; tentatively, D is TRBD1 or TRBD2 (5 bases each). Germline CDR1 reads SEHNR; CDR2 reads FQNEAQ (reference sequence). The CDR3 totals 14 residues. V was shortened by 3 bases and J by 5 bases, with 13 bases between the two germline ends. DNA for the CDR3: TGTGCCAGCAGCTTGGACACCAGGGAGGAGACCCAGTACTTC. Its protein is CASSLDTREETQYF.

This sequence joins TRBV5-1 and TRBJ2-2; 8 bases match TRBD2. The V gene's germline CDR1 is SGHRS and CDR2 YFSETQ. The CDR3 extends over 16 amino acids. J gave up 1 base and V 1 base, and 3 bases lay outside the gene matches. CDR3 in DNA: TGCGCCAGCAGCTTGCCCCTAGCGGGGAACACCGGGGAGCTGTTTTTT. Translation gives CASSLPLAGNTGELFF.

The chain uses TRBV12-3 or TRBV12-4 and TRBJ2-1; D gene unclear. Deletions cut 2 bases from V and 7 bases from J, with 9 bases between. The CDR3 is 13 amino acids. The CDR3 region is CASSLLTGNEQFF. Here the CDR3 DNA reads TGTGCCAGCAGTTTATTGACTGGTAATGAGCAGTTCTTC.

V gene TRBV5-1 combines with J gene TRBJ2-5; D gene unclear. V was cut by 4 bases and J by 2 bases, with 3 bases left in between. The CDR3 covers 11 residues. CDR1 is SGHRS and CDR2 is YFSETQ in the germline V gene. CDR3 amino acids: CASSQQETQYF. The CDR3 DNA reads TGCGCCAGCAGCCAGCAAGAGACCCAGTACTTC.

This sequence joins TRBV9 and TRBJ2-3; tentative D call: TRBD2 (5 bases). The V end lost 0 bases, the J end lost 4 bases, and 21 bases lay between the germline ends. Per the germline V gene, CDR1 is SGDLS and CDR2 is YYNGEE. This CDR3 has 18 amino acids. The CDR3 spells CASSVEERGGSFADTQYF. In DNA, the CDR3 is TGTGCCAGCAGCGTAGAGGAACGCGGCGGGTCCTTTGCAGATACGCAGTATTTT.

This clone occurred a few times. The chain is built from TRBV3-1 (or the pseudogene TRBV3-2) and TRBJ1-2; a possible D gene is TRBD1 (5 bases). V dropped 4 bases and J dropped 4 bases, with 10 bases sitting between them. The length of the CDR3 is 13 residues. Germline assignment: CDR1 LGHDT and CDR2 YNNKEL (reference sequence). The CDR3 sequence is CASSPGTSYGYTF. In nucleotides, the CDR3 is TGTGCCAGCAGCCCAGGGACCAGCTATGGCTACACCTTC.

The V and J genes are TRBV27 and TRBJ2-5; D may be TRBD2 (6 bases). Trimming shortened V by 6 bases and J by 7 bases, and 21 bases separated the two germline ends. The germline V gene has CDR1 MNHEY and CDR2 SMNVEV (reference sequence). The CDR3 is made up of 15 amino acids. CDR3 in DNA: TGTGCCAGCAGCCTAAATGGACTGACGGGGGTGACCCAGTACTTC. It codes for CASSLNGLTGVTQYF.

This clone was detected a few times. The V call is TRBV4-1, the J call TRBJ1-5; D not resolved. The CDR3 extends over 15 amino acids. Trimming stripped 0 bases from V and 2 bases from J, with 8 bases between. The germline V gene encodes CDR1 MGHRA and CDR2 YSYEKL. The CDR3 is CASSQEDAGNQPQHF. The DNA of the CDR3 is TGCGCCAGCAGCCAAGAGGACGCGGGCAATCAGCCCCAGCATTTT.

The chain joins TRBV3-1 (or the pseudogene TRBV3-2) to TRBJ2-5, with a weak D call TRBD1 (6 bases). The CDR3 has 13 residues. Germline V gene sequence: CDR1 LGHDT, CDR2 YNNKEL (reference sequence). V was shortened by 6 bases and J by 1 base, with 9 bases between the two germline ends. CDR3 in amino acids: CASRQGRQETQYF. CDR3 coding DNA: TGTGCCAGCAGACAGGGTCGCCAAGAGACCCAGTACTTC.